A selection of T cell receptor beta chains follows, all from one sample in a study of shared clonotypes between healthy human individuals. Clones were read by immunoSEQ multiplex PCR, and TCRdb kept only the in-frame ones, dropping some. The table records just over 2,000,000 clones, approximately 94% of them present only once. Material for sequencing was naive CD8+ T cells sorted from blood. The receptors stem from a man aged 18 to 35 in good health. The CDR3 runs from the conserved cysteine through the conserved F or W. Fields, in order: J gene, V gene, D gene, CDR3 protein. D genes are given only for firm matches.

>TRBJ1-6|TRBV5-3|TRBD1
CARSWTGFLHSPLHF
>TRBJ2-7|TRBV7-8|NA
CASSFVSQNEQYF
>TRBJ1-2|TRBV7-9|TRBD1
CASSLGVTGYGYTF
>TRBJ2-3|TRBV28|NA
CASSGSSGGTDTQYF
>TRBJ2-2|TRBV5-5|TRBD1
CASSGRDREMVAGTGELFF
>TRBJ2-7|TRBV5-4|TRBD1
CASSEGQGGTYEQYF
>TRBJ2-7|TRBV5-6|NA
CASSFNSGYEQYF
>TRBJ2-3|TRBV7-2|NA
CASTVGPTWTDTQYF
>TRBJ2-4|TRBV7-6|NA
CASSSLDNRGKNIQYF
>TRBJ2-1|TRBV7-2|NA
CASSFLQGGINEQFF
>TRBJ1-2|TRBV9|NA
CASSVGDSYGYTF
>TRBJ2-1|TRBV7-6|TRBD2
CASSPSRGGSYNEQFF
>TRBJ1-5|TRBV4-3|TRBD1
CASSQAQGVGQPQHF
>TRBJ2-3|TRBV14|NA
CASSQDLGDTQYF
>TRBJ2-1|TRBV6-5|NA
CASSLEGSYNEQFF
>TRBJ1-1|TRBV27|NA
CASSFVGSYTEAFF
>TRBJ2-3|TRBV9|TRBD2
CASSVDGAGNTQYF
>TRBJ2-1|TRBV30|NA
CACDGSYNEQFF
>TRBJ2-1|TRBV4-1|NA
CASSPVGTFSYNEQFF
>TRBJ1-1|TRBV6-6|NA
CASSSTIMNTEAFF
>TRBJ2-2|TRBV4-3|NA
CASSPDPGWGELFF
>TRBJ2-7|TRBV28|NA
CASSLFPYEQYF
>TRBJ2-3|TRBV4-3|NA
CASSQGHTDTQYF
>TRBJ2-2|TRBV6-5|TRBD1
CASSYPTGAPTGELFF
>TRBJ2-1|TRBV28|NA
CASSPPSNNEQFF
>TRBJ2-1|TRBV7-9|NA
CASSHTGSHYNEQFF
>TRBJ2-7|TRBV19|NA
CASSMRLASYEQYF
>TRBJ2-5|TRBV28|TRBD1
CASSTRTGGEAQYF
>TRBJ2-7|TRBV5-4|TRBD2
CASSLAGAGYEQYF
>TRBJ2-7|TRBV4-3|NA
CASSQDWTGYNEQYF
>TRBJ1-5|TRBV4-1|TRBD1
CASSPSRGPYQPQHF
>TRBJ2-5|TRBV6-5|NA
CASSSPSGGAETQYF
>TRBJ1-2|TRBV27|TRBD1
CASSLFIQGDNYGYTF
>TRBJ1-2|TRBV4-1|TRBD1
CASSLGGTGVYGYTF
>TRBJ2-1|TRBV6-5|TRBD1
CASSYSTGESINEQFF
>TRBJ2-1|TRBV27|NA
CASSSGGLSYNEQFF
>TRBJ2-1|TRBV6-6|TRBD2
CASSAPGGNEQFF
>TRBJ2-7|TRBV21-1|NA
CASSKVVFRTSGGREQYF
>TRBJ2-7|TRBV6-5|TRBD1
CASSAGTVYEQYF
>TRBJ2-5|TRBV6-5|NA
CASSLQDNGETQYF
>TRBJ1-2|TRBV2|NA
CASKTHGANYGYTF
>TRBJ1-1|TRBV29-1|NA
CSAAWDGTFF
>TRBJ1-2|TRBV5-1|NA
CASSFAEGVTYGYTF
>TRBJ2-7|TRBV5-6|NA
CASSFRGEQYF
>TRBJ2-7|TRBV7-9|NA
CASSARSYEQYF
>TRBJ1-6|TRBV9|TRBD1
CASSGRQGPPGSPLHF
>TRBJ2-7|TRBV20-1|NA
CSARTEYEQYF
>TRBJ2-7|TRBV5-1|NA
CASSSSHYTYEQYF
>TRBJ2-1|TRBV5-1|NA
CASSPVGNDEQFF
>TRBJ2-1|TRBV9|TRBD2
CASSPSGVSYNEQFF
>TRBJ2-5|TRBV19|NA
CASSIAGPQETQYF
>TRBJ2-5|TRBV4-1|TRBD1
CASSQLAGQGQETQYF
>TRBJ2-5|TRBV27|TRBD1
CASSLSVPEDRREETQYF
>TRBJ2-3|TRBV4-1|NA
CASSPRVTSTDTQYF
>TRBJ1-6|TRBV11-3|NA
CASSTGGFNSPLHF
>TRBJ2-3|TRBV10-2|TRBD1
CASSVVGQGVTDTQYF
>TRBJ1-2|TRBV27|NA
CASSLSVAGVKDYGYTF
>TRBJ2-7|TRBV5-5|NA
CASSLLSGQRRSYEQYF
>TRBJ2-7|TRBV2|NA
CASSETMGSSYEQYF
>TRBJ2-3|TRBV27|NA
CASRGRFPDTQYF